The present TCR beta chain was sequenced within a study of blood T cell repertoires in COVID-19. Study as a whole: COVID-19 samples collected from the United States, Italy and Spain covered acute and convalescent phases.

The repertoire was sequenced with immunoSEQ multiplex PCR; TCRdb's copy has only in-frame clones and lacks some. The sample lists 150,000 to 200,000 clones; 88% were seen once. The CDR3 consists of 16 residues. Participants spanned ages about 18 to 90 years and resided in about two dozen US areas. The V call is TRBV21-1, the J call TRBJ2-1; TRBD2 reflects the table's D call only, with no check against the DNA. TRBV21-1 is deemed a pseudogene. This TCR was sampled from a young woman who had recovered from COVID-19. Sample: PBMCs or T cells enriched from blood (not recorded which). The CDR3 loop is CASSKLTGLAGDEQFF. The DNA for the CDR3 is TGTGCCAGCAGCAAACTCACCGGACTAGCGGGGGATGAGCAGTTCTTC.